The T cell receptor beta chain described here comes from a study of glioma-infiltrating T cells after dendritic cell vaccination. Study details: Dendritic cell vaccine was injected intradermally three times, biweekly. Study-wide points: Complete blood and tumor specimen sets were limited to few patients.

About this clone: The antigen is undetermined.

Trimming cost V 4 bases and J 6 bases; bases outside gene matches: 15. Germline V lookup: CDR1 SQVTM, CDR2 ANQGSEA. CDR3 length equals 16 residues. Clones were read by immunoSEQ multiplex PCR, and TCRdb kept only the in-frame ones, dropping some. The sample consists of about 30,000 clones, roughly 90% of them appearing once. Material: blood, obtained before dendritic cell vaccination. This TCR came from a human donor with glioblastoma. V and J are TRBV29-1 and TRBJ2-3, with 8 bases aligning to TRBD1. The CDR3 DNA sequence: TGCAGCGTTGGGGGGACCCAGGCAGGGGGCCCCGATACGCAGTATTTT. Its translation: CSVGGTQAGGPDTQYF.